Listed below are T cell receptor beta chains from one sample, sequenced in a study of CD8 T cells in ankylosing spondylitis. TCRdb reprocessed the 5' RACE reads with MiXCR, giving one entry per CDR3 protein. The sample carries 150,000 to 200,000 distinct CDR3 sequences, around a third recorded once. Sequencing was performed on synovial fluid, either unsorted or a sorted T cell fraction (not recorded which). The origin of the receptors is a male donor with ankylosing spondylitis. Both conserved end residues are part of each CDR3. The order of the fields is D gene, J gene, clone size, CDR3 length, V gene, CDR3 DNA, CDR3 protein. D genes are given only for firm matches. Only part of the rows carry a size: once, few, many, or a class if the clone is expanded.

>TRBD1|TRBJ2-1|NA|14|TRBV20-1
TGCAGTGCTGTGGACAGGACGACCTACAATGAGCAGTTCTTC
CSAVDRTTYNEQFF
>NA|TRBJ1-2|few|12|TRBV12-3/TRBV12-4
TGTGCCAGCAGTTTGGGCCTCCTGGGCTACACCTTC
CASSLGLLGYTF
>NA|TRBJ2-5|NA|14|TRBV5-8
TGTGCCAGCAGCCCCCAGGGTCGTCGGGAGACCCAGTACTTC
CASSPQGRRETQYF
>NA|TRBJ1-2|few|14|TRBV6-5
TGTGCCAGCAGTTACAAGGGGCAGGGAGATGGCTACACCTTC
CASSYKGQGDGYTF
>NA|TRBJ2-1|NA|16|TRBV12-3/TRBV12-4
TGTGCCAGCAGTTTATTAGGGACCCATACGGGGAATGAGCAGTTCTTC
CASSLLGTHTGNEQFF
>TRBD1|TRBJ1-1|NA|13|TRBV29-1
TGCAGCTCCTGGGACAGGGGGCGGACTGAAGCTTTCTTT
CSSWDRGRTEAFF
>TRBD2|TRBJ2-5|NA|14|TRBV7-6
TGTGCCAGCAGCTTAGCGGACGGGGGGGAGACCCAGTACTTC
CASSLADGGETQYF
>NA|TRBJ1-2|NA|14|TRBV20-1
TGCAGTGCTAGTATAAGGGAATGGAACTATGGCTACACCTTC
CSASIREWNYGYTF
>NA|TRBJ1-1|NA|12|TRBV5-1
TGCGCCAGCAGTTCTACAGGGTATGAAGCTTTCTTT
CASSSTGYEAFF
>NA|TRBJ2-2|few|15|TRBV12-3/TRBV12-4
TGTGCCAGCAGTAATAGGCCGGGGGACACCGGGGAGCTGTTTTTT
CASSNRPGDTGELFF
>NA|TRBJ2-7|NA|17|TRBV7-2
TGTGCCAGCAGCTTAGGGGGGGCGGGAGTCGCTTTGGGCGAGCAGTACTTC
CASSLGGAGVALGEQYF
>NA|TRBJ1-1|NA|15|TRBV7-6
TGTGCCAGCAGCTTATTAGGATTGCGGAACACTGAAGCTTTCTTT
CASSLLGLRNTEAFF
>TRBD1|TRBJ1-2|NA|16|TRBV20-1
TGCAGTGCTGCTGGACAGGGACTAACCTATAACTATGGCTACACCTTC
CSAAGQGLTYNYGYTF
>TRBD1|TRBJ1-1|NA|18|TRBV18
TGTGCCAGCTCACCACAAGGGAGGACAGGGGCGGCGAGCACTGAAGCTTTCTTT
CASSPQGRTGAASTEAFF
>NA|TRBJ1-1|NA|13|TRBV20-1
TGCAGTGCTAGAGATCCGGGAAACACTGAAGCTTTCTTT
CSARDPGNTEAFF
>NA|TRBJ2-7|NA|14|TRBV15
TGTGCCACCAGCAGAGGAGGATCTCTCTACGAGCAGTACTTC
CATSRGGSLYEQYF
>NA|TRBJ2-1|NA|14|TRBV7-9
TGTGCCAGCAGCTTAGGAGTAGCTCAGAATGAGCAGTTCTTC
CASSLGVAQNEQFF
>TRBD2|TRBJ2-1|NA|17|TRBV13
TGTGCCAGCAGCCGGATGACTAGCGGGCGGGTATCCAATGAGCAGTTCTTC
CASSRMTSGRVSNEQFF
>TRBD1|TRBJ1-6|NA|15|TRBV4-2
TGTGCCAGCAGCCAAAGACAGGGTCTAGATTCACCCCTCCACTTT
CASSQRQGLDSPLHF
>NA|TRBJ2-2|NA|14|TRBV20-1
TGCAGTGCCCCCCTACGCGGAGACACCGGGGAGCTGTTTTTT
CSAPLRGDTGELFF
>TRBD2|TRBJ2-2|NA|20|TRBV6-2/TRBV6-3
TGTGCCAGCAGTTATCCCAAACTAGCGGGGGCCGGCCTGAACACCGGGGAGCTGTTTTTT
CASSYPKLAGAGLNTGELFF
>TRBD1|TRBJ2-2|many|17|TRBV7-9
TGTGCCAGCAGCCCCCGGACAGGGCGATTCAAGACCGGGGAGCTGTTTTTT
CASSPRTGRFKTGELFF
>TRBD1|TRBJ1-2|few|15|TRBV5-5
TGTGCCAGCAGCAATATACAGGGGGCTAACTATGGCTACACCTTC
CASSNIQGANYGYTF
>TRBD1|TRBJ1-5|NA|16|TRBV4-1
TGCGCCAGCAGCCAAGGACTCCAGGGGACAGCGCAGCCCCAGCATTTT
CASSQGLQGTAQPQHF
>NA|TRBJ1-1|NA|14|TRBV11-2
TGTGCCAGCAGCTTCCGGGGCGATATCACTGAAGCTTTCTTT
CASSFRGDITEAFF
>NA|TRBJ1-6|few|14|TRBV18
TGTGCCAGCTCACCAGGGGAGGGGGGTTCACCCCTCCACTTT
CASSPGEGGSPLHF
>TRBD2|TRBJ2-1|few|11|TRBV11-2
TGTGCCAGCAGCTTTAAGGGACTAGCTGGCTTC
CASSFKGLAGF
>NA|TRBJ1-5|NA|15|TRBV6-2/TRBV6-3
TGTGCCAGCAGTACGGGCAACTGGATGGTTCAGCCCCAGCATTTT
CASSTGNWMVQPQHF
>TRBD1|TRBJ1-5|NA|15|TRBV28
TGTGCCAGCAGCAGGGGACAGGTTTGGAATCAGCCCCAGCATTTT
CASSRGQVWNQPQHF
>TRBD1|TRBJ1-5|few|13|TRBV24-1
TGTGCCACACAGGGGGCGAGCAATCAGCCCCAGCATTTT
CATQGASNQPQHF
>NA|TRBJ1-4|many|12|TRBV29-1
TGCAGCATCAGGGGTGGTGGTGAAAAACTGTTTTTT
CSIRGGGEKLFF
>TRBD2|TRBJ2-2|NA|14|TRBV2
TGTGCCAGCCATAGCGGGAGGGTCACCGGGGAGCTGTTTTTT
CASHSGRVTGELFF
>NA|TRBJ2-1|NA|14|TRBV20-1
TGCAGTGCTGGCGACTCGTCAGGGGATGGTGAGCAGTTCTTC
CSAGDSSGDGEQFF
>NA|TRBJ1-1|many|15|TRBV4-2
TGTGCCAGCAGCCAATCTTCAGGGCCATACACTGAAGCTTTCTTT
CASSQSSGPYTEAFF
>NA|TRBJ2-1|few|11|TRBV6-5
TGTGCCAGCAGACGAAAGGGTGAGCAGTTCTTC
CASRRKGEQFF
>TRBD1|TRBJ2-1|NA|19|TRBV7-6
TGTGCCAGCAGCAACCCATCAAATACAGGGGACGATGCCTACAATGAGCAGTTCTTC
CASSNPSNTGDDAYNEQFF
>TRBD1|TRBJ2-2|few|15|TRBV5-1
TGCGCCAGCACATCGACAGGGGCGAACACCGGGGAGCTGTTTTTT
CASTSTGANTGELFF
>NA|TRBJ2-1|many|16|TRBV3-1
TGTGCCAGCAGCCAAGATGGGCTCCTGGGGAGGAATGAGCAGTTCTTC
CASSQDGLLGRNEQFF
>TRBD1|TRBJ2-7|NA|14|TRBV12-3/TRBV12-4
TGTGCCAGCAGTGGACAGGGCTTTACCTACGAGCAGTACTTC
CASSGQGFTYEQYF
>TRBD1|TRBJ1-2|NA|13|TRBV25-1
TGTGCCAGCAGCAGGGGGAATAACTATGGCTACACCTTC
CASSRGNNYGYTF
>NA|TRBJ2-7|NA|14|TRBV5-5
TGTGCCAGCAGCTTCTGGGTCGACTCCTACGAGCAGTACTTC
CASSFWVDSYEQYF
>NA|TRBJ1-5|many|14|TRBV5-1
TGCGCCAGCAGCTTAAGGTCTAGCAATCAGCCCCAGCATTTT
CASSLRSSNQPQHF
>TRBD2|TRBJ2-1|NA|18|TRBV12-3/TRBV12-4
TGTGCCAGCAGTTTACGGCGGGGGGGTCGGTACTCCTACAATGAGCAGTTCTTC
CASSLRRGGRYSYNEQFF
>NA|TRBJ1-1|NA|16|TRBV2
TGTGCCAGCAGTAATGGGTGGGATTCTATTCGGGCTGAAGCTTTCTTT
CASSNGWDSIRAEAFF
>NA|TRBJ1-5|few|14|TRBV12-3/TRBV12-4
TGTGCCAGCAGTTTAACGGGGACCGGTCAGCCCCAGCATTTT
CASSLTGTGQPQHF
>NA|TRBJ2-2|few|14|TRBV18
TGTGCCAGCTCAAGCCTAGTACCCACCGGGGAGCTGTTTTTT
CASSSLVPTGELFF
>TRBD2|TRBJ2-7|NA|16|TRBV12-3/TRBV12-4
TGTGCCAGCAGTTTAGCATCCGTAGCGGGAGTCTACGAGCAGTACTTC
CASSLASVAGVYEQYF
>NA|TRBJ2-3|NA|13|TRBV5-1
TGCGCCAGCAGCATAGAAGTCGGGGATACGCAGTATTTT
CASSIEVGDTQYF